These 6 T cell receptor beta chains were all obtained from the same sample, sequenced in a study of memory CD4+ T cells and cytomegalovirus serostatus. Sequencing was performed with immunoSEQ multiplex PCR; in TCRdb, only in-frame clones are kept and a portion is missing. Among 40,000 to 60,000 clones, about three quarters were seen once, and the ten largest hold 0.78%. The sort gate was single viable CD3+CD4+CD8-CD45RO+ cells for memory CD4+ T cells. Sequencing was performed on memory CD4+ T cells from blood. The receptors come from an adult in good health and CMV-seronegative.

The J gene is TRBJ1-4, the V gene TRBV28; unclear D gene. This CDR3 is 17 amino acids long. CDR1 MDHEN and CDR2 SYDVKM come from the germline V gene. The V gene lost 4 bases and the J gene lost 6 bases, with 21 bases spanning the gap. CDR3 in amino acids: CASSYRTPVEPDEKLFF. The DNA of the CDR3 is TGTGCCAGCAGTTATCGAACTCCGGTCGAGCCGGATGAAAAACTGTTTTTT.

V gene TRBV27 combines with J gene TRBJ2-3; the match to TRBD2 covers 7 bases. Germline CDR1 reads MNHEY; CDR2 reads SMNVEV (reference sequence). With 6 bases clipped from V and 1 base from J, the junction kept 13 bases outside the gene matches. The CDR3 runs to 17 residues. CDR3 residues: CASSLWGRASGTDTQYF. Here the CDR3 DNA reads TGTGCCAGCAGCCTCTGGGGGAGGGCTAGCGGCACAGATACGCAGTATTTT.

This clone turned up a few times. CDR3 coding DNA: TGTGCCAGCAGGAGAGGGACAGGGGGACAGGACGGCACTGAAGCTTTCTTT. Its protein is CASRRGTGGQDGTEAFF. The chain recombines TRBV27 with TRBJ1-1, with 11 bases matching TRBD1. V lost 6 bases to trimming and J lost 4 bases; unmatched junction nucleotides: 13. The CDR3 sequence is 17 residues long. Germline V gene lookup returns CDR1 MNHEY and CDR2 SMNVEV (reference sequence).

Only one count was recorded for this clone. This chain links TRBV7-9 with TRBJ2-5; D not certain. The CDR3 is made up of 14 amino acids. The V end was cut by 6 bases, the J end by 3 bases, with 14 bases between. Germline-derived CDR1 and CDR2 are SEHNR and FQNEAQ (reference sequence). The CDR3 protein is CASSPSGSKETQYF. The CDR3 nucleotides read TGTGCCAGCAGTCCTTCCGGGTCGAAAGAGACCCAGTACTTC.

The V gene is TRBV11-2, the J gene TRBJ2-3; D remains ambiguous. CDR3 length equals 14 residues. The germline CDR1 and CDR2 sequences are SGHAT and FQNNGV. Trimming took 2 bases from V and 3 from J, leaving 9 bases between them. In DNA form, the CDR3 reads TGTGCCAGCAGCTTACGTAGAAGTACAGATACGCAGTATTTT. Protein: CASSLRRSTDTQYF.

V and J are TRBV7-2 and TRBJ2-2; 9 nucleotides line up with TRBD1. Trimming removed 2 bases from V and 6 bases from J; junction bases left unmatched: 7. This CDR3 has 16 residues. CDR1 and CDR2 (germline): SGHTA, FQGNSA. For the CDR3, the DNA is TGTGCCAGCAGCTTAAGCGGGACAGGGAAGTCCGGGGAGCTGTTTTTT. Translating it yields CASSLSGTGKSGELFF.